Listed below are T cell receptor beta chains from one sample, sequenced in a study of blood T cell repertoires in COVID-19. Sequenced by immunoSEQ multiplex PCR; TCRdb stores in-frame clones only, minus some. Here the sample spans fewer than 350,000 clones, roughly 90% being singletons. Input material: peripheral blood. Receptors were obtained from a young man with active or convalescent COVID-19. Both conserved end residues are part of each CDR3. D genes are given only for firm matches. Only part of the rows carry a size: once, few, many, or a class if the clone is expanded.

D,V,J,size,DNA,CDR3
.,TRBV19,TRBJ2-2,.,TGTGCCAGTAGTTGGAGGGACAGAACCGGGGAGCTGTTTTTT,CASSWRDRTGELFF
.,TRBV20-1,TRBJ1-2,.,TGCAGTCCCAAAAATGGCTACACCTTC,CSPKNGYTF
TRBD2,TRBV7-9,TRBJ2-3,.,TGTGCCAGCAGCGGAACTAGCGGGGGGGCACCCCGTAGCACAGATACGCAGTATTTT,CASSGTSGGAPRSTDTQYF
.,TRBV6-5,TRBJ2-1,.,TGTGCCAGCAGGGCCGGGGACTACAATGAGCAGTTCTTC,CASRAGDYNEQFF
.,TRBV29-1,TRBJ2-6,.,TGCAGCGTTGAGGGGCCCACCCAGGACCTGCACTCTGGGGCCAACGTCCTGACTTTC,CSVEGPTQDLHSGANVLTF
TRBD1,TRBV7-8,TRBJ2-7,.,TGTGCCAGCAGCCCCGGACAGGTGGAGCAGTACTTC,CASSPGQVEQYF
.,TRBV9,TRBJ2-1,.,TGTGCCAGCAGCGACCCCCCGGCCACATTACAGAATGAGCAGTTCTTC,CASSDPPATLQNEQFF
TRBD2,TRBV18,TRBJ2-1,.,TGTGCCAGCTCACCCCTAGCGGGGGCCAATGAGCAGTTCTTC,CASSPLAGANEQFF
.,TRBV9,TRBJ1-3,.,TGTGCCAGCAGCGGGGACACTGGAAACACCATATATTTT,CASSGDTGNTIYF
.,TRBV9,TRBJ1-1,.,TGTGCCAGCAGCGTAGCTCGGGGGGCGGGTGAAGCTTTCTTT,CASSVARGAGEAFF
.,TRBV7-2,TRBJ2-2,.,TGTGCCAGCAGCTTAGCACACCTCTCGAACACCGGGGAGCTGTTTTTT,CASSLAHLSNTGELFF
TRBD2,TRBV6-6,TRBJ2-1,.,TGTGCCAGCAGTTACTCGAGCGGGGTCTATGAGCAGTTCTTC,CASSYSSGVYEQFF
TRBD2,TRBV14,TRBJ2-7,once,TGTGCCAGCAGCGGACTAGCGGGGTTCCGCGAGCAGTACTTC,CASSGLAGFREQYF
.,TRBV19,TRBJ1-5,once,TGTGCCAGTAGTATAGGACAGTTATATCAGCCCCAGCATTTT,CASSIGQLYQPQHF
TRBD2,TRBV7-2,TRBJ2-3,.,TGTGCCAGCAGCTTCTCCCGGGGGGGCACAGATACGCAGTATTTT,CASSFSRGGTDTQYF
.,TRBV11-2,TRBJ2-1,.,TGTGCCAGCAGCCCTCGTATTGGGGCCAATGAGCAGTTCTTC,CASSPRIGANEQFF
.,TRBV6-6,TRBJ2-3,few,TGTGCCACCTGGGCCCAGCCGGCCACAGATACGCAGTATTTT,CATWAQPATDTQYF
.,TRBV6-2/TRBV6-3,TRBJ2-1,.,TGTGCCAGCAGTTACTCGTTGGCGGGGAGAAACAATGAGCAGTTCTTC,CASSYSLAGRNNEQFF
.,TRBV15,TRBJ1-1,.,TGTGCCACCAGCAGAGACAGGGCCCTGAACACTGAAGCTTTCTTT,CATSRDRALNTEAFF
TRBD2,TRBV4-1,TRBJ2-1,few,TGCGCCAGCAGCCTGGTCGCGGGGGATGAGCAGTTCTTC,CASSLVAGDEQFF
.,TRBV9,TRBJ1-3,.,TGTGCCAGCAGCGTAGATCCGGGACAAAGAAGCTCTGGAAACACCATATATTTT,CASSVDPGQRSSGNTIYF
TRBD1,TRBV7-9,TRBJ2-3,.,TGTGCCAGCAGCCCCCGACAGGGGGGGGCAGATACGCAGTATTTT,CASSPRQGGADTQYF
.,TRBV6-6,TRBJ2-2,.,TGTGCCAGCAGTTACGCGAGCGACACCGGGGAGCTGTTTTTT,CASSYASDTGELFF
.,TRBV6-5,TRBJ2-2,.,TGTGCCAGCAGTTCTGTCCCGGCCGGGGAGCTGTTTTTT,CASSSVPAGELFF
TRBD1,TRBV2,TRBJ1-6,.,TGTGCCAGCAGTGACAGGGGGCCTCCCAATTCACCCCTCCACTTT,CASSDRGPPNSPLHF
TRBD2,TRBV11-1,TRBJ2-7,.,TGTGCCAGCAGCTCGCAACCGGGACTAGCGTACGAGCAGTACTTC,CASSSQPGLAYEQYF
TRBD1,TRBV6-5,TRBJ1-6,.,TGTGCCAGCAGTCCCTTAGACAGGGGCAATTCACCCCTCCACTTT,CASSPLDRGNSPLHF
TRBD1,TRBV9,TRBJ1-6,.,TGTGCCAGCAGCGACGGGACAGGGGGTTTTCTGGGATCACCCCTCCACTTT,CASSDGTGGFLGSPLHF